The sequence of this T cell receptor (beta chain) was determined in a study of T cells in Graves' hyperthyroidism and ophthalmopathy. The germline V gene encodes CDR1 SGHRS and CDR2 YFSETQ. There are 15 residues in the CDR3. The ends were cut back, 10 bases at V and 4 bases at J, with 21 bases in the middle. General study findings and limits: The model's output predicted ophthalmopathy at a median of around 7 months prior to onset.

Concerning this clonotype itself: The antigen is undetermined.

The TCR beta CDR3 regions underwent amplification using RNA transcripts as the source. First-round RT-PCR of the TCR CDR3 relied on the HTBI primer set. Via MiXCR, TCRdb re-called the multiplex PCR reads, giving one row per CDR3 protein. The data hold some 350,000 distinct CDR3 sequences, with 20% to 30% observed a single time. The TCR originated in a man aged 45-65 years with Graves' hyperthyroidism. The V and J genes are TRBV5-1 and TRBJ2-1; possibly TRBD1 or TRBD2 for D (7 bases each). Sequencing was performed on blood. DNA of the CDR3: TGCGCCCGCCATTGCCGACAGGGACTATACAATGAGCAGTTCTTC. It is translated as CARHCRQGLYNEQFF.